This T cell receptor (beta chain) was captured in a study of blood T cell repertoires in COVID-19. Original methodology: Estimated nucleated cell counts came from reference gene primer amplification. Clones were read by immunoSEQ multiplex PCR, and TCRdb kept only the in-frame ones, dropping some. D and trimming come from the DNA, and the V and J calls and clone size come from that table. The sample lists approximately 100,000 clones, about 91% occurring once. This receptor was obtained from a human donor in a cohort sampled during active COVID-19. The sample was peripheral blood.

The CDR3 spells CASSFESGGYTF. The CDR3 DNA sequence: TGCGCCAGCAGCTTTGAAAGCGGGGGCTACACCTTC. The gene calls are TRBV5-1 and TRBJ1-2; D is undetermined. The CDR3 length is 12 residues. Trimming stripped 2 bases from V and 8 bases from J, with 10 bases between. Looked up from germline, CDR1 is SGHRS and CDR2 is YFSETQ.